The source of this TCR beta chain is a study of tumour-infiltrating T cells in Burkitt lymphoma. Germline V lookup: CDR1 MDHEN, CDR2 SYDVKM. This CDR3 comprises 15 residues. V shed 6 bases, J shed 1 base, and the junction held 7 bases outside the gene matches. Produced via immunoSEQ multiplex PCR; TCRdb's table is partial and in-frame only. The sample consists of 1,500 to 1,800 clones, 11% of them appearing once. The sample consisted of tumor tissue. The clonotype comes from a human donor with Burkitt lymphoma. The chain employs TRBV28 and TRBJ2-3, with 7 bases that match TRBD2. CDR3 protein: CASSPSGMGTDTQYF. CDR3 nucleotide sequence: TGTGCCAGCAGCCCCAGCGGGATGGGCACAGATACGCAGTATTTT.